Presented here are 7 T cell receptor beta chains from one specimen sequenced in a study of blood T cell repertoires in COVID-19. Method: immunoSEQ multiplex PCR; TCRdb's copy keeps in-frame clones and lacks some. The sample gives about 80,000 clones, over 80% of which show up once; approximately 8.8% is in the top ten. The material sequenced was peripheral blood. These receptors were obtained from a human donor in a cohort sampled during active COVID-19.

The chain employs TRBV7-8 and TRBJ1-6; 9 positions match TRBD1. V lost 8 bases and J lost 4; bases outside the gene matches: 6. The length of the CDR3 is 15 residues. From germline, CDR1 is SGHVS and CDR2 FQNEAQ. CDR3 residues: CASGVGQGYNSPLHF. CDR3 nucleotides: TGTGCCAGCGGGGTGGGACAGGGTTATAATTCACCCCTCCACTTT.

The V call is TRBV5-1, the J call TRBJ2-5, with 7 positions matching TRBD1. The J segment lost 4 bases and the V segment lost 0 bases, leaving 0 bases of the junction unmatched. Germline V CDR1 and CDR2: SGHRS, YFSETQ. The length of the CDR3 is 13 residues. The CDR3 nucleotides read TGCGCCAGCAGCTTGGAGGGGGCAGAGACCCAGTACTTC. The encoded protein is CASSLEGAETQYF.

The chain couples TRBV19 to TRBJ1-3; D remains unclear. V was shortened by 4 bases and J by 0 bases, with 10 bases between the two germline ends. Germline lookup yields CDR1 LNHDA and CDR2 SQIVND (reference sequence). This CDR3 contains 15 residues. The CDR3 DNA reads as TGTGCCAGTAGTAATGAGCGTCTCTCTGGAAACACCATATATTTT. Its protein product is CASSNERLSGNTIYF.

DNA of the CDR3: TGTGCCAGCGGATCCCTCAACAGCCGCCAAGAGACCCAGTACTTC. Amino acids: CASGSLNSRQETQYF. The rearrangement joins TRBV28 to TRBJ2-5, with no clear D. Trimming left V 8 bases short and J 1 base short, with 17 bases between. CDR3 length: 15 residues. The germline CDR1 and CDR2 sequences are MDHEN and SYDVKM.

The rearrangement joins TRBV6-5 to TRBJ2-7; D may be TRBD1 (6 bases). The CDR3 extends over 13 amino acids. V dropped 8 bases and J dropped 7 bases, with 18 bases sitting between them. Germline values: CDR1 MNHEY, CDR2 SVGAGI. The chain's CDR3 is CASLGTTRWEQYF. The CDR3, as DNA: TGTGCCAGCCTGGGGACAACTCGGTGGGAGCAGTACTTC.

The chain uses TRBV6-5 and TRBJ1-2; a weak D match, TRBD1 (5 bases). In germline, CDR1 is MNHEY, CDR2 SVGAGI. The ends were cut back, 0 bases at V and 6 bases at J, with 14 bases in the middle. This CDR3 is built from 15 residues. The CDR3 here is CASSYSFDQGHGYTF. The CDR3 nucleotides are TGTGCCAGCAGTTACTCGTTCGATCAGGGCCATGGCTACACCTTC.

The genes are TRBV2 and TRBJ2-3; tentative D call: TRBD2 (5 bases). Trimming removed 3 bases at V and 10 bases at J, with 20 bases between. This CDR3 is 15 amino acids long. Per germline, CDR1 SNHLY and CDR2 FYNNEI. In nucleotides, the CDR3 is TGTGCCAGCAGTGAGAGGGAAGGGTATTCGGCATCGCAGTATTTT. Translation: CASSEREGYSASQYF.